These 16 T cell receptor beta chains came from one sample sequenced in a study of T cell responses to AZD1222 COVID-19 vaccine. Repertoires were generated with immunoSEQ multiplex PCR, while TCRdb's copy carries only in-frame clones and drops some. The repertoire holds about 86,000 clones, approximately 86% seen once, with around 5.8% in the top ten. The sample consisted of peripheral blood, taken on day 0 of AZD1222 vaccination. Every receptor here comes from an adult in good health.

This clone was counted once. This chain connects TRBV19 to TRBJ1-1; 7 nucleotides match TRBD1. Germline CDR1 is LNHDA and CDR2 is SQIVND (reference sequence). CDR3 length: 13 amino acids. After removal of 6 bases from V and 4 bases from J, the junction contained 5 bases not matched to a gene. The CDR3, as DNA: TGTGCCAGTAGCCGACAGGGCGCCACTGAAGCTTTCTTT. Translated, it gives CASSRQGATEAFF.

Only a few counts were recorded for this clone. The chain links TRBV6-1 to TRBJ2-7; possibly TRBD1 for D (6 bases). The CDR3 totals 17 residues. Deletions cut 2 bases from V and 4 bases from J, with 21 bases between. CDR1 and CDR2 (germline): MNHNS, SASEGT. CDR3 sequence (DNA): TGTGCCAGCAGTGAATTTATCCACGAAACGACAGGTTACGAGCAGTACTTC. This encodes CASSEFIHETTGYEQYF.

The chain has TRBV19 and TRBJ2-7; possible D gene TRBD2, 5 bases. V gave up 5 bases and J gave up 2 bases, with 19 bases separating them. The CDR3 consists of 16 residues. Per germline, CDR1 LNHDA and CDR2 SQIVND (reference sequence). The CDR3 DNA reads TGTGCCAGTAGTTCCCGCGAGGGTGGTTCTGCCTACGAGCAGTACTTC. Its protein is CASSSREGGSAYEQYF.

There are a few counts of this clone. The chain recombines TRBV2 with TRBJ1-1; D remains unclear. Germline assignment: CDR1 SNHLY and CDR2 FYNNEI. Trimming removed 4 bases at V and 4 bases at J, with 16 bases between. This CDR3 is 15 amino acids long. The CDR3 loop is CASSGSRSFRTEAFF. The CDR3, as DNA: TGTGCCAGCAGTGGGAGCCGGTCCTTTCGCACTGAAGCTTTCTTT.

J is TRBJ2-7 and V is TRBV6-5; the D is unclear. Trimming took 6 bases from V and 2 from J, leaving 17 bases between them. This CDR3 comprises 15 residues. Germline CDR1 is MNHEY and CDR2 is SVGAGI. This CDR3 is CASRPTERWTYEQYF. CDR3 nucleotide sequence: TGTGCCAGCAGACCAACGGAGAGATGGACCTACGAGCAGTACTTC.

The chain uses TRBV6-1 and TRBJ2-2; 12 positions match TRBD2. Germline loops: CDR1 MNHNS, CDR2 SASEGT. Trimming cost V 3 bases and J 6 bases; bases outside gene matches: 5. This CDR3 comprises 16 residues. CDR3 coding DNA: TGTGCCAGCAGTGAGCCTAGCGGGAGGGCCCCCGGGGAGCTGTTTTTT. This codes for CASSEPSGRAPGELFF.

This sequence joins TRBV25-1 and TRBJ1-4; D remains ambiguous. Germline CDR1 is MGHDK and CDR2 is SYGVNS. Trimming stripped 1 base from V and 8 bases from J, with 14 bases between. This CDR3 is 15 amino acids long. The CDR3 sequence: CASSEFWAEGEKLFF. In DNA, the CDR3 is TGTGCCAGCAGTGAATTTTGGGCCGAGGGAGAAAAACTGTTTTTT.

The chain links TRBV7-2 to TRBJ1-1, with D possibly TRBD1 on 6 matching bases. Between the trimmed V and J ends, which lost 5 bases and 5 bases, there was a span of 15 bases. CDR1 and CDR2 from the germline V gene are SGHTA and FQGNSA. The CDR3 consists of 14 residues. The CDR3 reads CASSPYRVGTEAFF. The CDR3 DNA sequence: TGTGCCAGCAGCCCCTACAGGGTGGGGACTGAAGCTTTCTTT.

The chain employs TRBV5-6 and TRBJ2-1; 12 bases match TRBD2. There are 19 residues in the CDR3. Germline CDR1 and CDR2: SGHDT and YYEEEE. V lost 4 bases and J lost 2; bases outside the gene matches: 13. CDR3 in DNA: TGTGCCAGCAGCCCTCAGGCGGGGACTAGCGGGCCTACCTACAATGAGCAGTTCTTC. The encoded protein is CASSPQAGTSGPTYNEQFF.

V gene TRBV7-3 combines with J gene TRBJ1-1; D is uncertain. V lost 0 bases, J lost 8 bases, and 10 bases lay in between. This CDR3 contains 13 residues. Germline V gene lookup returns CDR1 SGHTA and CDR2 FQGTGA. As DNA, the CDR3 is TGTGCCAGCAGCTTAACCTTCGGGCGGGAAGCTTTCTTT. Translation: CASSLTFGREAFF.

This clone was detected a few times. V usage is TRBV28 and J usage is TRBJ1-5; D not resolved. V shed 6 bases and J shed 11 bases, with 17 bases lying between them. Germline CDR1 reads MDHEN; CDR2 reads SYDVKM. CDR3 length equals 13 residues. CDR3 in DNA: TGTGCCAGCAGAGGAACAGTCCAATCGGCCCAGCATTTT. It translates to CASRGTVQSAQHF.

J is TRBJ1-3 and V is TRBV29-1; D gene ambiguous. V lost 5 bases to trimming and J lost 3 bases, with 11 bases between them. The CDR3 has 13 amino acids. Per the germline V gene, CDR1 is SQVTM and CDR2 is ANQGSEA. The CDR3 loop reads CSVQGSLGNTIYF. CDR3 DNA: TGCAGCGTTCAAGGGTCTCTTGGAAACACCATATATTTT.

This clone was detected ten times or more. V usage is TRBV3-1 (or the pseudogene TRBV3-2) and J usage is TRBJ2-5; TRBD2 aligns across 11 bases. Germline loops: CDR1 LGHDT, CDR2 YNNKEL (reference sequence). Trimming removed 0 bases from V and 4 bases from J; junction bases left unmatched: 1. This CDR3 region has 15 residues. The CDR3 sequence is CASSQDGLAGETQYF. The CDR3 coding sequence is TGTGCCAGCAGCCAAGATGGACTAGCGGGAGAGACCCAGTACTTC.

CDR3 sequence: CASSQGGTGLRDTQYF. The CDR3 bases are TGCGCCAGCAGCCAAGGAGGGACAGGGCTGCGAGATACGCAGTATTTT. This rearrangement joins TRBV4-1 to TRBJ2-3; 9 nucleotides align to TRBD1. The CDR3 has 16 residues. The trim removed 1 base at V and 5 bases at J, leaving 7 bases unmatched. Germline assignment: CDR1 MGHRA and CDR2 YSYEKL.

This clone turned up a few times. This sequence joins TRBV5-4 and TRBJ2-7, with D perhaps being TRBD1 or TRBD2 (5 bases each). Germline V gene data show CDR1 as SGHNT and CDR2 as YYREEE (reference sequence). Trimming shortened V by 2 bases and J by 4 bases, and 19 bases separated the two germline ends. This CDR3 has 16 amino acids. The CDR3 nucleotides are TGTGCCAGCAGCTTTCTTAAGAGCGAGGGGATATACGAGCAGTACTTC. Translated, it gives CASSFLKSEGIYEQYF.

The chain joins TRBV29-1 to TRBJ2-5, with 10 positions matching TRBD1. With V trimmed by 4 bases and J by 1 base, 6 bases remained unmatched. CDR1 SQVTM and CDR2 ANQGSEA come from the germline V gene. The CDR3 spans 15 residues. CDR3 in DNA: TGCAGCGTTGGCGGACAGGGGGGATCCCAAGAGACCCAGTACTTC. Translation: CSVGGQGGSQETQYF.